These T cell receptor beta chains were read from a single sample in a study of blood T cell repertoires in COVID-19. TCRdb's table, derived via immunoSEQ multiplex PCR, lists solely in-frame clones and lacks some. Here the sample spans around 300,000 clones, 70% to 90% being singletons. The source material was peripheral blood. Receptors originate from a human donor in a cohort sampled during active COVID-19. Both conserved end residues are part of each CDR3. A D gene is named only where the DNA matches it firmly. Not all rows give a size; the values are once, few, many and, for expanded clones, a class.

TRBV30,TRBD1,TRBJ1-5,.,CAWSAQGNQPQHF,TGTGCCTGGAGCGCACAGGGGAATCAGCCCCAGCATTTT
TRBV3-1/TRBV3-2,.,TRBJ1-1,.,CASSQPAGSTEAFF,TGTGCCAGCAGCCAACCCGCAGGAAGCACTGAAGCTTTCTTT
TRBV10-1,.,TRBJ1-2,few,CASSDLQGYGYTF,TGCGCCAGCAGTGATCTCCAGGGGTATGGCTACACCTTC
TRBV30,.,TRBJ1-1,.,CAWSVGVNTEAFF,TGTGCCTGGAGTGTAGGAGTGAACACTGAAGCTTTCTTT
TRBV2,TRBD1,TRBJ1-4,.,CASSGQGSTNEKLFF,TGTGCCAGCAGTGGACAGGGATCAACTAATGAAAAACTGTTTTTT
TRBV21-1,.,TRBJ1-1,.,CASSRDRVMDTEAFF,TGTGCCAGCAGCAGAGACAGGGTTATGGACACTGAAGCTTTCTTT
TRBV7-3,TRBD2,TRBJ2-2,.,CASRLAGPTGELFF,TGTGCCAGTAGACTAGCGGGGCCCACCGGGGAGCTGTTTTTT
TRBV5-5,.,TRBJ1-5,few,CASSFAGQLQYSNQPQHF,TGTGCCAGCAGCTTTGCAGGACAGCTTCAGTATAGCAATCAGCCCCAGCATTTT
TRBV19,TRBD1,TRBJ2-7,many,CASTSPGQSYEQYF,TGTGCCAGTACCTCCCCGGGACAGTCCTACGAGCAGTACTTC
TRBV19,.,TRBJ2-7,few,CASSISGYEQYF,TGTGCCAGTAGTATTTCCGGCTACGAGCAGTACTTC
TRBV9,TRBD1,TRBJ1-2,.,CASSVTGTGVYGYTF,TGTGCCAGCAGCGTAACCGGGACAGGGGTTTATGGCTACACCTTC
TRBV7-9,TRBD1,TRBJ1-2,few,CASTEGSGGNYGYTF,TGTGCCAGCACCGAGGGGTCAGGGGGAAACTATGGCTACACCTTC
TRBV10-3,TRBD2,TRBJ2-7,.,CAIRSGGAYEQYF,TGTGCCATCAGATCCGGGGGGGCCTACGAGCAGTACTTC
TRBV11-2,.,TRBJ2-7,.,CASSSDSWEQYF,TGTGCCAGCAGCTCGGACTCTTGGGAGCAGTACTTC